This T cell receptor (beta chain) is drawn from a study of T cells after yellow fever vaccination. For the study at large: It was SMART-Seq v4 Ultra Low Input that prepared the fractions with low cell numbers.

General study points: Peak timing came faster in the weaker secondary response, day 5 versus 15. Once the booster was given, most primary-vaccination clones reappeared, at approximately 97% for CD4 and over 75% for CD8.

Synthesis of TCR cDNA relied on 5'RACE template switching, which attached a universal primer site and UMIs. TCRdb called the 5' RACE reads again in MiXCR, with one record for every CDR3 protein. Among a few hundred thousand distinct CDR3 sequences, 3% to 4.5% were seen once, and the ten largest hold roughly a quarter. Trimming at V came to 6 bases and at J to 2 bases, leaving 8 bases not matched to a gene. Germline assignment: CDR1 MNHEY and CDR2 SVGEGT. The CDR3 loop spans 15 amino acids. In this sample, this clonotype is medium-sized. Its antigen is currently unknown. The sequences come from PBMCs, collected 5 days after the yellow fever booster vaccination. The clonotype was recovered from a man in his late teens or twenties who received the YFV17D yellow fever vaccine. The gene calls are TRBV6-2 or TRBV6-3 and TRBJ2-7, with 9 bases lining up with TRBD1. In nucleotides, the CDR3 is TGTGCCAGCAGCCTCGGACAGGGGCCAACCTACGAGCAGTACGTC. It is translated as CASSLGQGPTYEQYV.